Shown below are 20 T cell receptor beta chains from a single sample sequenced in a study of blood T cell repertoires in COVID-19. TCRdb's table, derived via immunoSEQ multiplex PCR, lists solely in-frame clones and lacks some. The sample carries more than 130,000 clones, more than 75% recorded once. Sequenced input: peripheral blood. Every receptor here comes from a woman between 35 and 50 years old with acute or convalescent COVID-19.

The chain joins TRBV11-2 to TRBJ1-1, with 8 bases fitting TRBD1. This CDR3 comprises 15 residues. Germline V gene sequence: CDR1 SGHAT, CDR2 FQNNGV. J gave up 4 bases and V 5 bases, and 9 bases lay outside the gene matches. The CDR3: CASSGQGASGTEAFF. CDR3 DNA sequence: TGTGCCAGCAGCGGTCAGGGGGCGAGCGGCACTGAAGCTTTCTTT.

The rearrangement uses TRBV3-1 (or the pseudogene TRBV3-2) and TRBJ2-7; D gene unclear. Germline V gene lookup returns CDR1 LGHDT and CDR2 YNNKEL (reference sequence). The V gene lost 3 bases and the J gene lost 6 bases, with 9 bases spanning the gap. The CDR3 totals 12 residues. This CDR3 is CASSHGYSEQYF. The DNA for the CDR3 is TGTGCCAGCAGCCACGGGTACTCCGAGCAGTACTTC.

The rearrangement links TRBV28 to TRBJ1-1; 7 nucleotides agree with TRBD1. Unmatched junction bases numbered 6, after V lost 5 bases and J lost 0 bases. The CDR3 has 15 amino acids. Germline V CDR1 and CDR2: MDHEN, SYDVKM. The CDR3 protein is CASSPTGQLNTEAFF. The CDR3 DNA reads as TGTGCCAGCAGTCCGACGGGACAGTTGAACACTGAAGCTTTCTTT.

This chain joins TRBV19 and TRBJ1-5, with a possible D match to TRBD1 (6 bases). The CDR3 covers 15 residues. Germline CDR1 LNHDA, CDR2 SQIVND (reference sequence). The V and J ends lost 4 bases and 6 bases respectively, with 16 bases between them. The DNA of the CDR3 is TGTGCCAGTAGTACCCAGGGGAGCTCCTCTCAGCCCCAGCATTTT. The encoded protein is CASSTQGSSSQPQHF.

The V and J genes are TRBV12-3 or TRBV12-4 and TRBJ2-3; TRBD2 might be the D (6 bases). The CDR3 length is 13 residues. Trimming took 4 bases from V and 4 from J, leaving 9 bases between them. The CDR3 region is CASSSPGADTQYF. The CDR3 nucleotides are TGTGCCAGCAGTTCCCCGGGGGCAGATACGCAGTATTTT.

J is TRBJ1-4 and V is TRBV5-1; 10 bases are a match to TRBD1. Trimming removed 3 bases from V and 5 bases from J; junction bases left unmatched: 1. This CDR3 has 14 amino acids. The germline V gene has CDR1 SGHRS and CDR2 YFSETQ. For the CDR3, the DNA is TGCGCCAGCAGCTCGACAGGGGGCAATGAAAAACTGTTTTTT. It codes for CASSSTGGNEKLFF.

J is TRBJ2-7 and V is TRBV19, with 9 bases matching TRBD2. The CDR3 contains 14 residues. CDR1 and CDR2 from the germline V gene are LNHDA and SQIVND (reference sequence). With 3 bases clipped from V and 5 bases from J, the junction kept 5 bases outside the gene matches. The CDR3 DNA follows: TGTGCCAGTAGTATGGGTAGCGGGAGAGACGAGCAGTACTTC. Its translation: CASSMGSGRDEQYF.

This clone showed up just a few times. The chain links TRBV7-9 to TRBJ1-1; D perhaps matches TRBD1 (5 bases). Germline CDR1 reads SEHNR; CDR2 reads FQNEAQ (reference sequence). CDR3 length: 11 residues. Trimming pared 1 base from V and 11 bases from J, leaving 8 bases between. The DNA of the CDR3 is TGTGCCAGCAGCTTAGAGCCAGGGGCTTTCTTT. Amino acids: CASSLEPGAFF.

The genes are TRBV18 and TRBJ2-7; 10 positions match TRBD1. The CDR3 covers 15 residues. Per germline, CDR1 KGHSH and CDR2 LQKENI. Trimming took 3 bases from V and 7 from J; bases not matched to a gene: 9. In DNA, the CDR3 is TGTGCCAGCTCACCCTCCGGGACAGGGGACAGGGAGCAGTACTTC. Its translation is CASSPSGTGDREQYF.

J is TRBJ2-7 and V is TRBV28; D remains ambiguous. The CDR3 loop spans 12 amino acids. Germline V gene sequence: CDR1 MDHEN, CDR2 SYDVKM. V lost 6 bases, J lost 7 bases, and 13 bases lay in between. CDR3 residues: CASSLQQLEQYF. Here the CDR3 DNA reads TGTGCCAGCAGCCTACAGCAATTAGAGCAGTACTTC.

This rearrangement joins TRBV30 to TRBJ2-5; D might be TRBD2 (6 bases). The CDR3 covers 13 residues. Germline CDR1 and CDR2: GTSNPN and SVGIG (reference sequence). Trimming took 3 bases from V and 1 from J, leaving 9 bases between them. CDR3 amino acids: CAWSSGVQETQYF. The CDR3 DNA follows: TGTGCCTGGAGCTCGGGGGTCCAAGAGACCCAGTACTTC.

The CDR3 sequence is CASPEKFRRFEAFF. CDR3 DNA: TGTGCAAGTCCCGAAAAGTTTCGGAGATTCGAAGCTTTCTTT. The chain combines TRBV12-2 with TRBJ1-1. TRBV12-2 is listed as a pseudogene. The CDR3 covers 14 residues.

The CDR3 region is CASSSPSRGRLHEQYF. DNA for the CDR3: TGTGCCAGCAGCTCCCCATCGCGGGGGCGCTTACACGAGCAGTACTTC. V usage is TRBV11-2 and J usage is TRBJ2-7; D might be TRBD2 (7 bases). The germline V gene has CDR1 SGHAT and CDR2 FQNNGV. Trimming left V 4 bases short and J 5 bases short, with 21 bases between. CDR3 size: 16 residues.

Written as DNA, the CDR3 is TGTGCCAGCTCACCACGACAGGAGTACCCTTACACCTTC. Protein product: CASSPRQEYPYTF. The chain couples TRBV18 to TRBJ1-2; the D gene is possibly TRBD1 (6 bases). This CDR3 spans 13 amino acids. V was pared by 1 base and J by 11 bases, with 14 bases between. Germline V gene sequence: CDR1 KGHSH, CDR2 LQKENI.

The chain joins TRBV6-2 or TRBV6-3 to TRBJ1-4, with 10 bases fitting TRBD1. This CDR3 is 15 amino acids long. The V gene end was trimmed by 0 bases and the J gene end by 9 bases; junction bases not matched to a gene: 4. Germline V CDR1 and CDR2: MNHEY, SVGEGT. CDR3 in amino acids: CASSYSDRGRQKLFF. CDR3 in DNA: TGTGCCAGCAGTTACTCAGACAGGGGGCGTCAAAAACTGTTTTTT.

V and J are TRBV4-2 and TRBJ2-2, with 10 nucleotides matching TRBD2. V dropped 1 base and J dropped 6; count of bases not matched to a gene: 5. CDR3 length equals 16 residues. Germline loops: CDR1 LGHNA, CDR2 YNFKEQ. The CDR3 DNA sequence: TGTGCCAGCAGCCAAGTTCTAGCGGGAGTGGCCGGGGAGCTGTTTTTT. Translating gives CASSQVLAGVAGELFF.

About this clone itself: The same CDR3 also results from other DNA sequences found in this sample. This rearrangement joins TRBV11-2 to TRBJ1-3; D is undetermined. This CDR3 is 12 amino acids long. Trimming took 5 bases from V and 4 from J, leaving 6 bases between them. The germline gives CDR1 SGHAT, CDR2 FQNNGV. CDR3 in amino acids: CASSHSGNTIYF. As DNA, the CDR3 is TGTGCCAGCAGCCACAGCGGAAACACCATATATTTT.

The gene calls are TRBV18 and TRBJ1-4; 9 bases map to TRBD1. The CDR3 consists of 14 residues. With 4 bases clipped from V and 8 bases from J, the junction kept 5 bases outside the gene matches. Looked up from germline, CDR1 is KGHSH and CDR2 is LQKENI. The CDR3 DNA sequence: TGTGCCAGCTCACGAGAGACAGGGGGGGAAAAACTGTTTTTT. It specifies CASSRETGGEKLFF. Full variable domain (rest looked up from reference TRBV18 and TRBJ1-4): NAGVMQNPRHLVRRRGQEARLRCSPMKGHSHVYWYRQLPEEGLKFMVYLQKENIIDESGMPKERFSAEFPKEGPSILRIQQVVRGDSAAYFCASSRETGGEKLFFGSGTQLSVL.

The gene calls are TRBV19 and TRBJ2-1; TRBD2 might be the D (6 bases). Trimming removed 4 bases from V and 7 bases from J, with 8 bases in between. CDR3 length equals 12 residues. Germline lookup yields CDR1 LNHDA and CDR2 SQIVND (reference sequence). CDR3 amino acids: CASSTRGNEQFF. The CDR3 region has the DNA TGTGCCAGTAGTACGCGGGGAAATGAGCAGTTCTTC.

The chain has TRBV2 and TRBJ1-1, with a possible D match to TRBD1 (6 bases). This CDR3 spans 15 amino acids. Germline assignment: CDR1 SNHLY and CDR2 FYNNEI. V lost 2 bases to trimming and J lost 3 bases, with 13 bases between them. This CDR3 is CASSESRTGYTEAFF. For the CDR3, the DNA is TGTGCCAGCAGTGAATCGCGAACAGGGTACACTGAAGCTTTCTTT.